This T cell receptor (beta chain) was captured by sequencing in a study of siplizumab effects on memory and regulatory T cells. The table came from immunoSEQ multiplex PCR; TCRdb's copy has only in-frame clones and leaves some out. The profile shows 85,000 to 130,000 clones, about 90% of them singletons. CDR1 and CDR2 (germline): SNHLY, FYNNEI. V dropped 2 bases and J dropped 5 bases, with 15 bases sitting between them. This CDR3 is 15 amino acids long. Details on this clone: The antigen remains undetermined.

Whole-study results and caveats: Unstimulated subsets accounted for the mapping of only a minor share of the clones that were alloreactive. Siplizumab caused a significant drop in alloreactive sequences traceable to unstimulated CD4+ memory cells. Most proliferating CD4+ or CD8+ clones, roughly 75-97%, had no naive or memory assignment. Proliferating Tregs taken from siplizumab cultures were not shown to have a confirmed suppressive function.

This chain connects TRBV2 to TRBJ1-2; TRBD1 is a possible D gene (6 bases). This clonotype was sampled from a human donor in good health. The sample comprised Tregs sorted from blood. CDR3 region: CASSETPGGKYGYTF. DNA of the CDR3: TGTGCCAGCAGTGAAACCCCCGGGGGCAAATATGGCTACACCTTC.